One and the same sample provided the 8 T cell receptor beta chains below, sequenced in a study of T-cell reconstitution after alpha-beta-depleted transplantation in children (dated by TCRdb to 2015 to 2016). The treatment or condition label of this sample denotes: allogeneic hematopoietic cell transplantation with graft depleted of TCRalphabeta T cells and CD19 B cells. Library creation used PCR. TCRdb shows the sequencer as Illumina HiSeq 2500. To normalize quantification of the TCRbeta repertoire, the TCR libraries were built with molecular barcoding that relied on unique molecular identifiers. TCRdb reran the public reads through fastp at Q25 and MiXCR, keeping productive beta chains. When rows share a CDR3 protein, they turn into one entry using the most common DNA and genes. The sample contains hundreds of thousands of distinct CDR3 sequences, about a sixth of them found a single time. The top ten hold about 41% of the sample.

The sample in question was PBMCs, mostly from graft donor cells, obtained 360 days after TCRalphabeta/CD19-depleted stem cell transplant. The source is a male patient between 2 and 15 years old who had a stem cell transplant for acute lymphoblastic leukemia, so the T cells may come from the graft donor.

This clonotype was counted only a few times. This sequence joins TRBV19 and TRBJ2-1; unclear D gene. Germline V gene data show CDR1 as LNHDA and CDR2 as SQIVND (reference sequence). V lost 5 bases and J lost 0, with 11 bases in between. This CDR3 comprises 15 residues. DNA for the CDR3: TGTGCCAGTAGTTTCGACTCTGGCTCCTACAATGAGCAGTTCTTC. Amino acids: CASSFDSGSYNEQFF. Full variable domain (outside the CDR3, taken from reference TRBV19 and TRBJ2-1): DGGITQSPKYLFRKEGQNVTLSCEQNLNHDAMYWYRQDPGQGLRLIYYSQIVNDFQKGDIAEGYSVSREKKESFPLTVTSAQKNPTAFYLCASSFDSGSYNEQFFGPGTRLTVL.

This clonotype showed up just a few times. The genes are TRBV28 and TRBJ2-2; no clear D gene. Germline V gives CDR1 MDHEN, CDR2 SYDVKM. The CDR3 length is 17 residues. The V end was cut by 6 bases, the J end by 2 bases, with 19 bases between. The CDR3 DNA follows: TGTGCCAGCAGCCTATTATTCGGGTCACCCAACACCGGGGAGCTGTTTTTT. Residues: CASSLLFGSPNTGELFF.

V is TRBV7-3 and J is TRBJ2-1; D is possibly TRBD1 or TRBD2 (5 bases each). V lost 2 bases to trimming and J lost 8 bases, with 13 bases between them. Germline V gene lookup returns CDR1 SGHTA and CDR2 FQGTGA. This CDR3 is 14 amino acids long. CDR3 bases: TGTGCCAGCAGCTTATTGGGGGAAAAGGATGAGCAGTTCTTC. Its translation is CASSLLGEKDEQFF.

V is TRBV6-1 and J is TRBJ1-1; D possibly corresponds to TRBD1 (5 bases). V lost 6 bases and J 0 bases, leaving 14 bases between the germline ends. CDR3 length: 15 residues. CDR1 MNHNS and CDR2 SASEGT come from the germline V gene. The CDR3 coding sequence is TGTGCCAGCAGACTGACAGCTATAATGAACACTGAAGCTTTCTTT. Translation: CASRLTAIMNTEAFF.

The V and J genes are TRBV28 and TRBJ2-5, with 11 bases identical to TRBD2. Losses at the gene ends were 2 bases for V and 1 base for J; bases not matched to a gene: 9. CDR3 size: 18 residues. CDR1 and CDR2 (germline): MDHEN, SYDVKM. DNA for the CDR3: TGTGCCAGCAGTTTAGATACTAGCGGGAGACGGGGCCAAGAGACCCAGTACTTC. As protein: CASSLDTSGRRGQETQYF.

The chain couples TRBV7-9 to TRBJ1-4; no clear D. CDR3 length equals 13 residues. Germline V CDR1 and CDR2: SEHNR, FQNEAQ (reference sequence). Trimming pared 7 bases from V and 7 bases from J, leaving 13 bases between. The CDR3 DNA reads as TGTGCCAGCAAAGACGGAAGGAGTGAAAAACTGTTTTTT. Protein sequence: CASKDGRSEKLFF. The variable domain in full, with the rest retrieved from reference TRBV7-9 and TRBJ1-4, is DTGVSQNPRHKITKRGQNVTFRCDPISEHNRLYWYRQTLGQGPEFLTYFQNEAQLEKSRLLSDRFSAERPKGSFSTLEIQRTEQGDSAMYLCASKDGRSEKLFFGSGTQLSVL.

With regard to this clonotype: It is likely a read error, because the conserved phenylalanine at the end of the CDR3 is missing. This chain uses TRBV5-5 with TRBJ1-5; 8 bases are a match to TRBD1. This CDR3 has 14 residues. V dropped 4 bases and J dropped 5; count of bases not matched to a gene: 5. CDR1 is SGHKS and CDR2 is YYEKEE in the germline V gene (reference sequence). The CDR3 sequence is CASSVQGGDQPQHC. The CDR3 DNA reads TGTGCCAGCAGCGTACAGGGGGGGGATCAGCCCCAGCATTGT.

The rearrangement uses TRBV24-1 and TRBJ2-3; 7 bases map to TRBD1. Trimming cost V 12 bases and J 0 bases; bases outside gene matches: 14. The CDR3 is made up of 16 amino acids. Looked up from germline, CDR1 is KGHDR and CDR2 is SFDVKD. CDR3 loop: CAPEGPWDSSTDTQYF. CDR3 nucleotides: TGTGCCCCTGAAGGGCCCTGGGACAGTAGCACAGATACGCAGTATTTT.